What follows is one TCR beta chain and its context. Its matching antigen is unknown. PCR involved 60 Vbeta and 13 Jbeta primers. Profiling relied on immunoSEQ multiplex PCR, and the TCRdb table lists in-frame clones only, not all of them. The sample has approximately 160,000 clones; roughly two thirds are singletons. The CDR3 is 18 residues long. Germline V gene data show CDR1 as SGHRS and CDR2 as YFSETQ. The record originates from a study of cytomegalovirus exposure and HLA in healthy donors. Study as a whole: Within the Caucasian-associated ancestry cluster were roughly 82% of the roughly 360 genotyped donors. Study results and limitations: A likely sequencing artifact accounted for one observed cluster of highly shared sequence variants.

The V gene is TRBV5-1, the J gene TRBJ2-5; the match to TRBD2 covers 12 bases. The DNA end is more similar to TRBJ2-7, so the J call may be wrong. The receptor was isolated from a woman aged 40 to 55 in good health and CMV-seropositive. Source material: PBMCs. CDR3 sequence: CASSAGGLAGPYSYEQYF. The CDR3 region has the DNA TGCGCCAGCAGCGCCGGTGGACTAGCGGGGCCCTACTCCTACGAGCAGTACTTC.